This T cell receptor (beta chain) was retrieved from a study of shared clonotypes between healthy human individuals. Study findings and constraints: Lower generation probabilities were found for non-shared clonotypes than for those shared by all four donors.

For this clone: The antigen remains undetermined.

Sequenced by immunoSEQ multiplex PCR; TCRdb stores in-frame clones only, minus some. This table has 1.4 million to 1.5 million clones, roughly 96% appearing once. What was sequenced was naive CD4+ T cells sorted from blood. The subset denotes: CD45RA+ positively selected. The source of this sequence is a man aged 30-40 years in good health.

The CDR3 DNA sequence: TGTGCCAGCAGCTGGGCAGAGGTGACTAGCGGCTACGAGCAGTACTTC. Translating gives CASSWAEVTSGYEQYF. This chain connects TRBV7-2 to TRBJ2-7; 9 nucleotides align to TRBD2. The germline CDR1 and CDR2 sequences are SGHTA and FQGNSA. The CDR3 sequence is 16 residues long. With V trimmed by 4 bases and J by 3 bases, 10 bases remained unmatched.